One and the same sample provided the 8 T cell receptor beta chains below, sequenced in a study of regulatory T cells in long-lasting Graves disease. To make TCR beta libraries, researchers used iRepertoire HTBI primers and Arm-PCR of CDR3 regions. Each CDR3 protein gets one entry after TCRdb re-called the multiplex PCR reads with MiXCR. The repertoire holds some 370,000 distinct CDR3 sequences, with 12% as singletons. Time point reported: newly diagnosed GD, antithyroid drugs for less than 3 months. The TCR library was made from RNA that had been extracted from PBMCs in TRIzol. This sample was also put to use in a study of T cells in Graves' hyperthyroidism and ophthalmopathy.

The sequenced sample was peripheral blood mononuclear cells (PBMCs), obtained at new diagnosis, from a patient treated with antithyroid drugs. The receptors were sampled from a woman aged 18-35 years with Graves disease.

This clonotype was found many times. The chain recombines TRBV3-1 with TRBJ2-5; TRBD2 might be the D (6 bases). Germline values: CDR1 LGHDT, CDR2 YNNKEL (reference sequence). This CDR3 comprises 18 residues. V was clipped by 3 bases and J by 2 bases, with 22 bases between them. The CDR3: CASSHLLSRRGGQETQYF. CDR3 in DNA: TGTGCCAGCAGCCACCTCCTCTCGAGGCGGGGTGGACAAGAGACCCAGTACTTC.

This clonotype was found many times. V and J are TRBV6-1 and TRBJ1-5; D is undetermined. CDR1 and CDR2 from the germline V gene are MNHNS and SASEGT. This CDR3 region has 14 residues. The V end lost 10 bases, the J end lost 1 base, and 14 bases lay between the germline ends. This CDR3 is CATGVLESNQPQHF. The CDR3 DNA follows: TGTGCCACCGGAGTACTTGAAAGCAATCAGCCCCAGCATTTT.

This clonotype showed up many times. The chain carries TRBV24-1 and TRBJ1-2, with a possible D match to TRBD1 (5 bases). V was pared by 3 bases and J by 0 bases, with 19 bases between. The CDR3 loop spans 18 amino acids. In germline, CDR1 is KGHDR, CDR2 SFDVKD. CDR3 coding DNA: TGTGCCACCAGTGATCTCCCCGAGCTGGGGGAATCTAACTATGGCTACACCTTC. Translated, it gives CATSDLPELGESNYGYTF.

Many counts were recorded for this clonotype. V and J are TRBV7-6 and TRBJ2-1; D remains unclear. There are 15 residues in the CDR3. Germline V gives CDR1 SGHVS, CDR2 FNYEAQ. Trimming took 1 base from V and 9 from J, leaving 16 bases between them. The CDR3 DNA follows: TGTGCCAGCAGCTTAGGAGGCTCACCCTGGGGTGAGCAGTTCTTC. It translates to CASSLGGSPWGEQFF.

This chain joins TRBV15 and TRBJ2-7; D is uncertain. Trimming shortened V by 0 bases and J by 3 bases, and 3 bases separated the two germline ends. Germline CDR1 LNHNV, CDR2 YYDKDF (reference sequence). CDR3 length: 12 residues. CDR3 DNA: TGTGCCACCAGCAGAGATTACTACGAGCAGTACTTC. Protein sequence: CATSRDYYEQYF.

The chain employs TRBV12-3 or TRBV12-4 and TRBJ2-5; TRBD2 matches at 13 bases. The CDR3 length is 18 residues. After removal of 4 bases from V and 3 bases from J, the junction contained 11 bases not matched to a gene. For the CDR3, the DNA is TGTGCCAGCAGTTCAAGGGGGACTAGCGGGGCCCCAAAAGAGACCCAGTACTTC. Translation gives CASSSRGTSGAPKETQYF.

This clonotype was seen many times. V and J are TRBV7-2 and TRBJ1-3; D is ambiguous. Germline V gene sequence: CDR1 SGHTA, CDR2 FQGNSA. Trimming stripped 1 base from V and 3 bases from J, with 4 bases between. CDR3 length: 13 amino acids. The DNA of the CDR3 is TGTGCCAGCAGCTTAGACCTTGGAAACACCATATATTTT. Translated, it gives CASSLDLGNTIYF.

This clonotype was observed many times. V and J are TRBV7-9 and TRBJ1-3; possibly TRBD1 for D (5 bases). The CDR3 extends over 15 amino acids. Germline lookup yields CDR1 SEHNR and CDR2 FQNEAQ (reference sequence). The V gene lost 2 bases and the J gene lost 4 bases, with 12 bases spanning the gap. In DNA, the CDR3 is TGTGCCAGCAGCTTATCCGGGACTTTAGGAAACACCATATATTTT. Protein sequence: CASSLSGTLGNTIYF.